The rows below give T cell receptor beta chains drawn from one sample of a study of shared clonotypes between healthy human individuals. Measured with immunoSEQ multiplex PCR; TCRdb has only the in-frame clones, and not every one. The sample carries about 500,000 clones, 75% to 80% recorded once. Material for sequencing was PBMCs. These receptors were collected from a middle-aged woman in good health. Some clones in this sample may be carry-over from other donors' samples. The CDR3 runs from the conserved cysteine through the conserved F or W. Each record gives: J gene, V gene, CDR3 protein.

j_call: TRBJ2-5; v_call: TRBV6-1; cdr3_aa: CASIRLQGARETQYF
j_call: TRBJ2-7; v_call: TRBV6-4; cdr3_aa: CASSGGARDEQYF
j_call: TRBJ1-5; v_call: TRBV7-2; cdr3_aa: CASSLGFRQPQHF
j_call: TRBJ1-3; v_call: TRBV15; cdr3_aa: CATSRDKGNTIYF
j_call: TRBJ2-4; v_call: TRBV4-1; cdr3_aa: CASSQVEGVAKNIQYF
j_call: TRBJ2-2; v_call: TRBV6-6; cdr3_aa: CASNHPGLSFGELFF
j_call: TRBJ1-4; v_call: TRBV7-9; cdr3_aa: CASSLEVGKLFF
j_call: TRBJ2-3; v_call: TRBV7-2; cdr3_aa: CASSLSLAETDTQYF
j_call: TRBJ2-1; v_call: TRBV5-1; cdr3_aa: CASSLMGPVNEQFF
j_call: TRBJ2-7; v_call: TRBV28; cdr3_aa: CASRKAGGTYEQYF
j_call: TRBJ2-5; v_call: TRBV6-1; cdr3_aa: CASSSRPGYQETQYF
j_call: TRBJ2-2; v_call: TRBV7-9; cdr3_aa: CASVEGAGELFF
j_call: TRBJ2-7; v_call: TRBV6-6; cdr3_aa: CASSAPVAQSSYEQYF
j_call: TRBJ2-5; v_call: TRBV29-1; cdr3_aa: CSVTTPGEKTQYF
j_call: TRBJ2-7; v_call: TRBV30; cdr3_aa: CAWSQDSEQYF
j_call: TRBJ2-1; v_call: TRBV7-8; cdr3_aa: CASSPPGSREQFF
j_call: TRBJ1-4; v_call: TRBV15; cdr3_aa: CATSRARAEVGDEKLFF
j_call: .; v_call: TRBV7-3; cdr3_aa: CASSLGRQGVPTGNEQFF
j_call: TRBJ2-5; v_call: TRBV5-4; cdr3_aa: CASSLVGSETQYF
j_call: TRBJ2-7; v_call: TRBV7-2; cdr3_aa: CASSSMFGVGYEQYF
j_call: TRBJ2-2; v_call: TRBV29-1; cdr3_aa: CSVGLAGGDTGELFF
j_call: TRBJ1-2; v_call: TRBV4-2; cdr3_aa: CASSQDNISPYGYTF
j_call: TRBJ2-7; v_call: TRBV21-1; cdr3_aa: CASSTQGPDEQYF
j_call: TRBJ2-6; v_call: TRBV29-1; cdr3_aa: CSVDYGSSSGANVLTF
j_call: .; v_call: TRBV4-2; cdr3_aa: CASSQDPSSSYEQYF
j_call: TRBJ1-1; v_call: TRBV6-1; cdr3_aa: CASSYEGLTEAFF
j_call: TRBJ2-7; v_call: TRBV5-6; cdr3_aa: CASSLGRPSYEQYF
j_call: TRBJ2-2; v_call: TRBV28; cdr3_aa: CASSLSVGQNTGELFF
j_call: TRBJ1-1; v_call: TRBV5-6; cdr3_aa: CTSSPRGAWTEAFF
j_call: TRBJ2-1; v_call: TRBV5-1; cdr3_aa: CASSLFQREGEQFF
j_call: TRBJ2-7; v_call: TRBV14; cdr3_aa: CASSQEWGSYEQYF
j_call: TRBJ2-3; v_call: TRBV5-1; cdr3_aa: CASSLDYLPDTQYF
j_call: TRBJ2-1; v_call: TRBV28; cdr3_aa: CASSLLLYQTYNEQFF
j_call: TRBJ2-7; v_call: TRBV28; cdr3_aa: CASSPHTYEQYF
j_call: TRBJ2-3; v_call: TRBV5-1; cdr3_aa: CASSLEGLYTDTQYF
j_call: TRBJ2-2; v_call: TRBV7-7; cdr3_aa: CASSLVGRSGELFF
j_call: TRBJ2-1; v_call: TRBV28; cdr3_aa: CASSTGQGPYEQFF
j_call: TRBJ2-5; v_call: TRBV5-4; cdr3_aa: CASSPRQVSDKETQYF
j_call: TRBJ1-2; v_call: TRBV29-1; cdr3_aa: CSVEERGQVDGYTF
j_call: TRBJ1-2; v_call: TRBV7-9; cdr3_aa: CASRPSWVGINYGYTF
j_call: TRBJ1-2; v_call: TRBV27; cdr3_aa: CASHDGLYGYTF
j_call: TRBJ1-2; v_call: TRBV5-4; cdr3_aa: CASSRTGMWGYTF
j_call: TRBJ1-1; v_call: TRBV19; cdr3_aa: CASTHGLGAFF
j_call: TRBJ1-6; v_call: TRBV28; cdr3_aa: CASSFWTGRIPALHF
j_call: TRBJ2-5; v_call: TRBV20-1; cdr3_aa: CSAWRQETQYF